This T cell receptor (beta chain) was found in a study of PD-1 blockade in classical Hodgkin lymphoma. Study background: Patients got intravenous nivolumab 3 mg/kg every 2 weeks.

Sequenced by immunoSEQ multiplex PCR; TCRdb stores in-frame clones only, minus some. This sample has 46,000 or so clones; more than 70% occur once, and the top ten carry 30% to 45%. The length of the CDR3 is 15 residues. General study points: The study reported lower baseline TCR diversity in newly diagnosed patients than in healthy donors.

This clone has only one observation. The antigen remains unidentified. The time point: cycle 4 day 1 (C4D1), after 5 to 7 weeks of nivolumab. Exposure to brentuximab vedotin varied, and each patient had relapsed following autologous stem cell transplantation. The rearrangement joins TRBV7-5 to TRBJ2-7; the DNA was not used to check the table's D call, TRBD1. TRBV7-5 is shown as a pseudogene. The sequence derives from a human donor with classical Hodgkin lymphoma. The source material was peripheral blood mononuclear cells (PBMCs), sampled before the fourth cycle of nivolumab. The CDR3 coding sequence is TGTGCCAGAAGCCACGGGACAGAAAGAAGAAACGAGCAGTACTTC. This gives the protein CARSHGTERRNEQYF.